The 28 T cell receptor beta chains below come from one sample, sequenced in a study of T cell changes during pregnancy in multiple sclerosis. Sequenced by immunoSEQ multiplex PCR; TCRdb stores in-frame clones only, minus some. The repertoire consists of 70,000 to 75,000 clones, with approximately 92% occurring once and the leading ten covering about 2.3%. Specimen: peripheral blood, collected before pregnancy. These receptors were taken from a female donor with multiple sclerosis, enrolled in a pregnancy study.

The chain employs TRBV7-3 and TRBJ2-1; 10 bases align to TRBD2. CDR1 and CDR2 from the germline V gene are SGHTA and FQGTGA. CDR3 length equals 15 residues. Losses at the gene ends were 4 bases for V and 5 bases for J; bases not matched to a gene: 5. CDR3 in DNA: TGTGCCAGCAGCTCTGCGGGACTAGCGAACAATGAGCAGTTCTTC. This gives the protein CASSSAGLANNEQFF.

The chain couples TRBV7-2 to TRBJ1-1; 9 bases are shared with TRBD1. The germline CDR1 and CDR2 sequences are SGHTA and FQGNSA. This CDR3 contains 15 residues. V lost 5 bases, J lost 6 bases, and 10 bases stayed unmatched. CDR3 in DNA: TGTGCCAGCAGCCAAAGACAGGGGGATAGGTCTGAAGCTTTCTTT. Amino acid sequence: CASSQRQGDRSEAFF.

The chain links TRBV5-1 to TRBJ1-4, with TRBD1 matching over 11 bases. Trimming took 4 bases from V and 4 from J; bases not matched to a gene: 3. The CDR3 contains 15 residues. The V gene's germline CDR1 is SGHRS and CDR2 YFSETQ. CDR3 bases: TGCGCCAGCAGCGACGGGACAGGGGGTAATGAAAAACTGTTTTTT. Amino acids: CASSDGTGGNEKLFF.

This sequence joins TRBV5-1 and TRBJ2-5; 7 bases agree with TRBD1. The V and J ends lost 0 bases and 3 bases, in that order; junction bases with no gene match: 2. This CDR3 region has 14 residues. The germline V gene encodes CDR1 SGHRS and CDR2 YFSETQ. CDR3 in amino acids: CASSLVQGKETQYF. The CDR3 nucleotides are TGCGCCAGCAGCTTGGTACAGGGGAAAGAGACCCAGTACTTC. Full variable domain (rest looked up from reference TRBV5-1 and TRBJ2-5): KAGVTQTPRYLIKTRGQQVTLSCSPISGHRSVSWYQQTPGQGLQFLFEYFSETQRNKGNFPGRFSGRQFSNSRSEMNVSTLELGDSALYLCASSLVQGKETQYFGPGTRLLVL.

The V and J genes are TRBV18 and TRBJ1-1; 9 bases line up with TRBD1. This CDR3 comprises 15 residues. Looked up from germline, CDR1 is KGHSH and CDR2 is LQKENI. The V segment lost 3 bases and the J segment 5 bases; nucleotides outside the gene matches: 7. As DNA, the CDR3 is TGTGCCAGCTCACCTCGGACAGGGGCGAAGACTGAAGCTTTCTTT. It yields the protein CASSPRTGAKTEAFF. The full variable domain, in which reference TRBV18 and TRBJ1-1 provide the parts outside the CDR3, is NAGVMQNPRHLVRRRGQEARLRCSPMKGHSHVYWYRQLPEEGLKFMVYLQKENIIDESGMPKERFSAEFPKEGPSILRIQQVVRGDSAAYFCASSPRTGAKTEAFFGQGTRLTVV.

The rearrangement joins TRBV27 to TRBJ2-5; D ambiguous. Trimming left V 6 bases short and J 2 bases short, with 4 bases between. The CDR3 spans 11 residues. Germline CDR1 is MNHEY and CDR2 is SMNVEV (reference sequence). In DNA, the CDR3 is TGTGCCAGCAGGAGGCAAGAGACCCAGTACTTC. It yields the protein CASRRQETQYF.

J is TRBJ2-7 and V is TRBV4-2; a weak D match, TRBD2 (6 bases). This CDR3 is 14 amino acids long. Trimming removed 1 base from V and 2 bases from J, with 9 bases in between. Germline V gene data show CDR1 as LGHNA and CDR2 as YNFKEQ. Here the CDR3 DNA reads TGTGCCAGCAGCCAAGGACTAGTCCCCTACGAGCAGTACTTC. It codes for CASSQGLVPYEQYF.

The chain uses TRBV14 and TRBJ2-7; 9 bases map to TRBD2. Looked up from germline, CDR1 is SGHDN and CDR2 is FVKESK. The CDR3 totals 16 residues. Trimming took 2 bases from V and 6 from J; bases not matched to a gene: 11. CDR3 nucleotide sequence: TGTGCCAGCAGCCAACACATTAGCGGGAGATCGGGCGAGCAGTACTTC. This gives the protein CASSQHISGRSGEQYF.

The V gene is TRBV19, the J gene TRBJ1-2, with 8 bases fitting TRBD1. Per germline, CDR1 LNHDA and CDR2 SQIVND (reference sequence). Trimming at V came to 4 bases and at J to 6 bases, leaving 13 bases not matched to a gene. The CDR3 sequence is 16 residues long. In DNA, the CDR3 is TGTGCCAGTAGTAGCTCCGGGACAGGAGTAGCGCATGGCTACACCTTC. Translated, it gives CASSSSGTGVAHGYTF.

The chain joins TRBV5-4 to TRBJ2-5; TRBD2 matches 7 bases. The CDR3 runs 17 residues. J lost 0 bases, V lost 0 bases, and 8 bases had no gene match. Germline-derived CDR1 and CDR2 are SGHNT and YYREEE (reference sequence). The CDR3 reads CASSLGETSMYQETQYF. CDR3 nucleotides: TGTGCCAGCAGCTTGGGAGAGACTAGCATGTACCAAGAGACCCAGTACTTC.

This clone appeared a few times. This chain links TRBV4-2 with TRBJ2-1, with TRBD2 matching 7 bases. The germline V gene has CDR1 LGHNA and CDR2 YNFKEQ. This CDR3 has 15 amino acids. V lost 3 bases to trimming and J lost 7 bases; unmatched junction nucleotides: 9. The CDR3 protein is CASSQGSGKGNEQFF. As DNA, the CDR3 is TGTGCCAGCAGCCAGGGGAGCGGGAAGGGGAATGAGCAGTTCTTC.

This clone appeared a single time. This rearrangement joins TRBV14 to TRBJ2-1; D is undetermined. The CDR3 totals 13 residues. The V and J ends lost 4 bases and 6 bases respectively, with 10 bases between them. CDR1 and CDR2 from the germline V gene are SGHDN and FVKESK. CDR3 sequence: CASSPTRLNEQFF. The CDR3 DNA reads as TGTGCCAGCAGCCCGACGCGACTCAATGAGCAGTTCTTC.

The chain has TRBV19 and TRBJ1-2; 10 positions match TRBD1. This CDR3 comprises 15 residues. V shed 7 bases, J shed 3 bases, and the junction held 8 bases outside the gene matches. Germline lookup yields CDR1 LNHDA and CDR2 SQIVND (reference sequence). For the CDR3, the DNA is TGTGCCAGTATCAATCCCGGGACAGGGGACTATGGCTACACCTTC. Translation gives CASINPGTGDYGYTF.

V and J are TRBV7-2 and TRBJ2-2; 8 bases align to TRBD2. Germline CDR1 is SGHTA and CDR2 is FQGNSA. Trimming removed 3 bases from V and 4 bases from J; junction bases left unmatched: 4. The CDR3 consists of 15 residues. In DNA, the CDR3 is TGTGCCAGCAGCTTCACGGGGGGGACCACCGGGGAGCTGTTTTTT. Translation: CASSFTGGTTGELFF. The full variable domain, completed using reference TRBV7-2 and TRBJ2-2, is GAGVSQSPSNKVTEKGKDVELRCDPISGHTALYWYRQSLGQGLEFLIYFQGNSAPDKSGLPSDRFSAERTGGSVSTLTIQRTQQEDSAVYLCASSFTGGTTGELFFGEGSRLTVL.

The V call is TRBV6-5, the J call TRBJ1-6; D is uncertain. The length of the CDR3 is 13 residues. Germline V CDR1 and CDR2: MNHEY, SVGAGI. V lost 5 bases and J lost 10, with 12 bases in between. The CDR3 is CASSRARESPLHF. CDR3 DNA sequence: TGTGCCAGCAGTCGGGCGAGGGAGTCACCCCTCCACTTT.

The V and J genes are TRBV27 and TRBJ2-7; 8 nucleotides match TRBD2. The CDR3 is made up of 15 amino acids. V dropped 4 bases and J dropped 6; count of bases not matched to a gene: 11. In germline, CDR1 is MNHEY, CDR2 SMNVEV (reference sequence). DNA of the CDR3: TGTGCCAGCAGTTCGTATAGTCGGGAGGGGCCCGAGCAGTACTTC. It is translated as CASSSYSREGPEQYF.

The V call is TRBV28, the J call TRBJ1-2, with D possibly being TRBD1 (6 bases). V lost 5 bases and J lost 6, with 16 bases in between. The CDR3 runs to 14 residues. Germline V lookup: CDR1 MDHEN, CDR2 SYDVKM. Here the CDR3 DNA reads TGTGCCAGCAGTCGAGGGGGGGGGCCTAATGGCTACACCTTC. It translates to CASSRGGGPNGYTF.

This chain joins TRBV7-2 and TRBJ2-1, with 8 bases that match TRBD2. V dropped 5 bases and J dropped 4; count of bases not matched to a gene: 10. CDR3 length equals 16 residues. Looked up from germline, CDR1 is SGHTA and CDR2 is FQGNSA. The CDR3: CASSTAGGGRYNEQFF. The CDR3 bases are TGTGCCAGCAGCACCGCGGGGGGCGGGAGGTACAATGAGCAGTTCTTC.

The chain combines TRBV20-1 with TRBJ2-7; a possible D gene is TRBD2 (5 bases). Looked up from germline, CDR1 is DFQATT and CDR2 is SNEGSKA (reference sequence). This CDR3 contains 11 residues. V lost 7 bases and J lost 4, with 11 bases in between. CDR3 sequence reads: CSVGGFYEQYF. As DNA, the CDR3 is TGCAGTGTTGGCGGGTTTTACGAGCAGTACTTC.

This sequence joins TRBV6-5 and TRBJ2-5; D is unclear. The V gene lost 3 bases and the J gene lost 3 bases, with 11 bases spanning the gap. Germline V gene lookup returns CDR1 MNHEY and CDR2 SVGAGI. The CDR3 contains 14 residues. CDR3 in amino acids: CASSYIGLEETQYF. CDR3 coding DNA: TGTGCCAGCAGTTATATAGGCCTAGAAGAGACCCAGTACTTC.

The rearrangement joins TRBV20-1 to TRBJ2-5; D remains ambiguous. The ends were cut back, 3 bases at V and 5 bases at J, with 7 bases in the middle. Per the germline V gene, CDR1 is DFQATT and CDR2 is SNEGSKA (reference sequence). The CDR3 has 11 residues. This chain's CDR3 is CSARTRETQYF. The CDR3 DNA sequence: TGCAGTGCTAGGACGCGGGAGACCCAGTACTTC.

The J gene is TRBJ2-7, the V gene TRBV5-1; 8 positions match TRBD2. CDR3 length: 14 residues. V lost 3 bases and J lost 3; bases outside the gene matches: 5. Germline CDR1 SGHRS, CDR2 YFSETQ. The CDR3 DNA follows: TGCGCCAGCAGCTACACGGGAGGGAACTACGAGCAGTACTTC. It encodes CASSYTGGNYEQYF.

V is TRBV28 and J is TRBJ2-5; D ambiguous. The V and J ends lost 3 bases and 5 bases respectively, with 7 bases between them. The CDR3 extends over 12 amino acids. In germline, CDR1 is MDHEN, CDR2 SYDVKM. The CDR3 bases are TGTGCCAGCAGTTTCCGCCGGGAGACCCAGTACTTC. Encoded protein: CASSFRRETQYF.

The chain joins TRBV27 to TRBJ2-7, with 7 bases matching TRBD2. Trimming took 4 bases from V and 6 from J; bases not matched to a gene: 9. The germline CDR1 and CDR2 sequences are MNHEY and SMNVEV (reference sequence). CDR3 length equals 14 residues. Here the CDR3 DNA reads TGTGCCAGCAGTTACGGGGGAGGGCCCACCGAGCAGTACTTC. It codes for CASSYGGGPTEQYF.

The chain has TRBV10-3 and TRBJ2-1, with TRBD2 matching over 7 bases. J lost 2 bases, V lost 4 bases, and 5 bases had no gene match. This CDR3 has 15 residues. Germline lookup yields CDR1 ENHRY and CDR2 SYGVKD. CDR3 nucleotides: TGTGCCATCAGTGGTCGTCGGGAGGCCTACAATGAGCAGTTCTTC. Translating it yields CAISGRREAYNEQFF.

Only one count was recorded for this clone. CDR3 protein: CSASGQETFFF. Written as DNA, the CDR3 is TGCAGTGCTAGCGGACAGGAGACCTTTTTCTTT. J is TRBJ1-1 and V is TRBV20-1, with TRBD1 identical over 7 bases. This CDR3 has 11 residues. The germline V gene encodes CDR1 DFQATT and CDR2 SNEGSKA (reference sequence). Trimming removed 3 bases from V and 13 bases from J; junction bases left unmatched: 8.

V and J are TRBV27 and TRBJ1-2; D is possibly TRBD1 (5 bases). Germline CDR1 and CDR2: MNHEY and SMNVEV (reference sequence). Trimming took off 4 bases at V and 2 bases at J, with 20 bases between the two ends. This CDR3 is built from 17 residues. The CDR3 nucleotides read TGTGCCAGCAGTTCGAAAAGACATCCTGGGGCCAACTATGGCTACACCTTC. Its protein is CASSSKRHPGANYGYTF.

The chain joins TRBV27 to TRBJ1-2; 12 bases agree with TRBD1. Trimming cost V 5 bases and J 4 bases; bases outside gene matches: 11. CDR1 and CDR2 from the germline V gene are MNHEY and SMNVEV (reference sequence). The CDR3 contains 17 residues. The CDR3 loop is CASSPLGTGGRVYGYTF. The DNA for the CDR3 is TGTGCCAGCAGTCCCCTCGGGACAGGGGGCAGGGTCTATGGCTACACCTTC.